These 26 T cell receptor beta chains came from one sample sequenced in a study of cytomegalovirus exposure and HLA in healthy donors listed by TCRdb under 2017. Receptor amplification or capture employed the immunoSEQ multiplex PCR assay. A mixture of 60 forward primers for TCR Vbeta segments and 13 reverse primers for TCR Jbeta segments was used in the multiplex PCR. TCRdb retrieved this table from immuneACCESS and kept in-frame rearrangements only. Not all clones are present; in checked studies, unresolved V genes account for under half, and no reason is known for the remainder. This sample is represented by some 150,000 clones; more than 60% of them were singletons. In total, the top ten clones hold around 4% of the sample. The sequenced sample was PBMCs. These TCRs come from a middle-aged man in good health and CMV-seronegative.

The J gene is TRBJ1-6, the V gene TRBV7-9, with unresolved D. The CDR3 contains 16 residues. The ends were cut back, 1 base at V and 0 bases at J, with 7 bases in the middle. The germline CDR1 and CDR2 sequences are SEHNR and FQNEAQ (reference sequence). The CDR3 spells CASSLGTSSYNSPLHF. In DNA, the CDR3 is TGTGCCAGCAGCTTAGGTACGAGCTCCTATAATTCACCCCTCCACTTT. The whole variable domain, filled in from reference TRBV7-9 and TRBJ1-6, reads DTGVSQNPRHKITKRGQNVTFRCDPISEHNRLYWYRQTLGQGPEFLTYFQNEAQLEKSRLLSDRFSAERPKGSFSTLEIQRTEQGDSAMYLCASSLGTSSYNSPLHFGNGTRLTVT.

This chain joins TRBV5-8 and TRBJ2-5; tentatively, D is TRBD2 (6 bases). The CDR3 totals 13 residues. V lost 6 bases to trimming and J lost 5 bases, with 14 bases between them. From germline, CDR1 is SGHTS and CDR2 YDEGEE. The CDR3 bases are TGTGCCAGCAATAGGCAGGGACTCGAGACCCAGTACTTC. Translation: CASNRQGLETQYF.

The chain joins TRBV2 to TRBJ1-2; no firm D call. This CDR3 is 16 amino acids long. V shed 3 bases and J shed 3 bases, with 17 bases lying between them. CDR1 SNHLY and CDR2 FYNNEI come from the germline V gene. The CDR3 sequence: CASSDRSGKKDYGYTF. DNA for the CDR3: TGTGCCAGCAGTGACAGGTCAGGAAAAAAAGACTATGGCTACACCTTC.

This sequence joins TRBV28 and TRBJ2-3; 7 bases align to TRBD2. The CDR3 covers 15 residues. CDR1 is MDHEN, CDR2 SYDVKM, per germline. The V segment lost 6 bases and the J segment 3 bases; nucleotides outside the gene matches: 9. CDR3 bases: TGTGCCAGCAGCTCGCGAGGCGGGGGAACAGATACGCAGTATTTT. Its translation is CASSSRGGGTDTQYF.

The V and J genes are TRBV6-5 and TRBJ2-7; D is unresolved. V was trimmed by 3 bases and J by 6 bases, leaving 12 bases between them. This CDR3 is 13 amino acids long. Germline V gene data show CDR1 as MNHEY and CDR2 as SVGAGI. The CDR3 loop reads CASSYYDGGEQYF. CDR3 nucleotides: TGTGCCAGCAGTTATTACGATGGCGGCGAGCAGTACTTC.

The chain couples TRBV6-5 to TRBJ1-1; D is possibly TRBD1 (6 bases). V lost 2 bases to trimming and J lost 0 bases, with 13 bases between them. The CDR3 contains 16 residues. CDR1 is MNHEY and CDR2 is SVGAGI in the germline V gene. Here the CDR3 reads CASSYQGSLLNTEAFF. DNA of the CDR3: TGTGCCAGCAGTTACCAGGGGTCACTATTGAACACTGAAGCTTTCTTT.

The CDR3 DNA reads TGTGCCAGCAGCCAAGATCTCGGGGTCTACGAGCAGTACTTC. As protein: CASSQDLGVYEQYF. The chain couples TRBV4-2 to TRBJ2-7; D possibly corresponds to TRBD2 (5 bases). CDR1 is LGHNA, CDR2 YNFKEQ, per germline. With 0 bases removed from V and 3 bases from J, the gap between germline ends came to 9 bases. This CDR3 region has 14 residues.

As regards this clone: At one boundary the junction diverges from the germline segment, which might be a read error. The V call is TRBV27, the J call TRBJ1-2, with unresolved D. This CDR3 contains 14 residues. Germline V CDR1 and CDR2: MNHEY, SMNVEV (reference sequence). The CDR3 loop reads CASRLSGANYGYTF. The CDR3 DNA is TGTGCCAGCAGGTTATCAGGAGCTAACTATGGCTACACCTTC.

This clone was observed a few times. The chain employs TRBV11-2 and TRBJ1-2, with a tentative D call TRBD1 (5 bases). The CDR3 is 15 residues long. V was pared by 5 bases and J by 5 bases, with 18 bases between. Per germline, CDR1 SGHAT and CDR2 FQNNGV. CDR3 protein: CASSPGVRASYGYTF. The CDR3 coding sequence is TGTGCCAGCAGCCCGGGGGTTCGGGCGTCTTATGGCTACACCTTC.

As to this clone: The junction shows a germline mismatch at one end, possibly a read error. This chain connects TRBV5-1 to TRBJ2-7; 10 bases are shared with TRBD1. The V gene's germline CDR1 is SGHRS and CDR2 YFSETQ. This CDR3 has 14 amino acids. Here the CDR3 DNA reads TGCGCCAGCAGCTCCGGGACAGGGGTGGTTCCCCTGGGCTTC. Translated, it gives CASSSGTGVVPLGF.

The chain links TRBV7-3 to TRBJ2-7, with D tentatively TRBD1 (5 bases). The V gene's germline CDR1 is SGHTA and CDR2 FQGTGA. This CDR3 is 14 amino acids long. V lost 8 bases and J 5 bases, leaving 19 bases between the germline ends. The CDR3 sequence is CASDPPAGNHEQYF. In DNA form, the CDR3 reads TGTGCCAGCGACCCACCGGCAGGGAACCACGAGCAGTACTTC.

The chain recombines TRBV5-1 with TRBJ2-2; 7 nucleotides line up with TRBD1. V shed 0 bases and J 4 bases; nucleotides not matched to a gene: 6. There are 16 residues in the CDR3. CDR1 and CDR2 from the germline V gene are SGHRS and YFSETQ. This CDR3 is CASSLVSGGSTGELFF. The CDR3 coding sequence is TGCGCCAGCAGCTTGGTTTCAGGGGGTAGCACCGGGGAGCTGTTTTTT.

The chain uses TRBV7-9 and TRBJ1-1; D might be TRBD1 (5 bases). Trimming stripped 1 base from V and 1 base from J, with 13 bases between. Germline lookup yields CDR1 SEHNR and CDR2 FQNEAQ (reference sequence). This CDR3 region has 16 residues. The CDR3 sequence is CASSLVRGGSNTEAFF. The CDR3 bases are TGTGCCAGCAGCTTAGTGAGGGGAGGGTCGAACACTGAAGCTTTCTTT.

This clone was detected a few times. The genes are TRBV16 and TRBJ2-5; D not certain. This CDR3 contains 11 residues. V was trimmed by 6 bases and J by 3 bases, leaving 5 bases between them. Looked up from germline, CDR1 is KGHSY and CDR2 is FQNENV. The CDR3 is CASSPKETQYF. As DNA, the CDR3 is TGTGCCAGCAGTCCCAAAGAGACCCAGTACTTC.

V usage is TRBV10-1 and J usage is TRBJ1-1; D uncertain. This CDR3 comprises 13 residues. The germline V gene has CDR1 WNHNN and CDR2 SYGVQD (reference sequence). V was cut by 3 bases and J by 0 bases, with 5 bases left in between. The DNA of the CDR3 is TGCGCCAGCAGTGATATAGTGAACACTGAAGCTTTCTTT. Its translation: CASSDIVNTEAFF.

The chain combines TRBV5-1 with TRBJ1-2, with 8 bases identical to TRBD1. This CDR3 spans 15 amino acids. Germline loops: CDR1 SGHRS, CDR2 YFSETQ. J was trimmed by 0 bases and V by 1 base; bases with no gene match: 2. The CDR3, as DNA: TGCGCCAGCAGCTTGACAGGGGGAGCTAACTATGGCTACACCTTC. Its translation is CASSLTGGANYGYTF.

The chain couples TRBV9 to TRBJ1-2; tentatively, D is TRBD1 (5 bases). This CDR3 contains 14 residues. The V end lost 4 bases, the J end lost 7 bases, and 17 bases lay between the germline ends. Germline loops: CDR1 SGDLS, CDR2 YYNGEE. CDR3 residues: CASSTYVGQSGYTF. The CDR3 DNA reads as TGTGCCAGCAGCACCTACGTGGGGCAGAGTGGCTACACCTTC.

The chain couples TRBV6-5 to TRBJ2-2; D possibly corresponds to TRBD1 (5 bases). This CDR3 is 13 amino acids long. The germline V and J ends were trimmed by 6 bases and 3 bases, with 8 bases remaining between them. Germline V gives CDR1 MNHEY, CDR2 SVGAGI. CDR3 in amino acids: CASRGLDTGELFF. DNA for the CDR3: TGTGCCAGCAGGGGGCTGGACACCGGGGAGCTGTTTTTT.

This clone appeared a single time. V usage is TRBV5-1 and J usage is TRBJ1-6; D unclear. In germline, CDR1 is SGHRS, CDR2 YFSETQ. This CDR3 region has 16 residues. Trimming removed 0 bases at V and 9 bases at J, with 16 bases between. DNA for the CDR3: TGCGCCAGCAGCTTGGACGCGTCGAGTAGGAGTTCACCCCTCCACTTT. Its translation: CASSLDASSRSSPLHF.

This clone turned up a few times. CDR3 DNA: TGTGCCAGCAGTGAAGGGCAGGGGGGACAGAAGACCCAGTACTTC. Its protein product is CASSEGQGGQKTQYF. V usage is TRBV2 and J usage is TRBJ2-5; tentatively, D is TRBD1 (7 bases). Trimming shortened V by 1 base and J by 6 bases, and 15 bases separated the two germline ends. The germline CDR1 and CDR2 sequences are SNHLY and FYNNEI. This CDR3 has 15 residues.

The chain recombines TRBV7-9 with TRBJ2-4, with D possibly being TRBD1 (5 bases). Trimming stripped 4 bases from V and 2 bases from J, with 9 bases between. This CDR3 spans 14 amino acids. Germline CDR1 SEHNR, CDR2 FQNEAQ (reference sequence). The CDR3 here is CASSSGQTKNIQYF. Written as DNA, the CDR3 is TGTGCCAGCAGCTCCGGACAAACCAAAAACATTCAGTACTTC.

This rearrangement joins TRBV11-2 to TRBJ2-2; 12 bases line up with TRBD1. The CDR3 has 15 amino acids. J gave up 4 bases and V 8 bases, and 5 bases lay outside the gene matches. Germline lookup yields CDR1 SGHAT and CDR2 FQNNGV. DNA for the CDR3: TGTGCCAGCGCCGGGACAGGGGGCATCACCGGGGAGCTGTTTTTT. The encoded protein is CASAGTGGITGELFF.

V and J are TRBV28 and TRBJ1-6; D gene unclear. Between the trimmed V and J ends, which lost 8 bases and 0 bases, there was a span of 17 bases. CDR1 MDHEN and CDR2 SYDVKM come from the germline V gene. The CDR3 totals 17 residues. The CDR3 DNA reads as TGTGCCAGCCGAACTAGTTCGGGATTCTCCTATAATTCACCCCTCCACTTT. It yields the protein CASRTSSGFSYNSPLHF.

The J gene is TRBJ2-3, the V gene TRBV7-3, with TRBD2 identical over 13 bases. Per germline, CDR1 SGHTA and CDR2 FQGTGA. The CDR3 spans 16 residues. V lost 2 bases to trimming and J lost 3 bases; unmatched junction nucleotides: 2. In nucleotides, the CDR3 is TGTGCCAGCAGCTTAGGGACTAGCGGGGAAACAGATACGCAGTATTTT. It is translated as CASSLGTSGETDTQYF.

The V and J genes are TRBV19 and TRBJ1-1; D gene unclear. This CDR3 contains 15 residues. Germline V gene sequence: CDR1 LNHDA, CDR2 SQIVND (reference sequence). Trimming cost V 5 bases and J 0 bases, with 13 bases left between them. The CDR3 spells CASSPRREMNTEAFF. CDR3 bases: TGTGCCAGTAGTCCTCGGCGGGAGATGAACACTGAAGCTTTCTTT.

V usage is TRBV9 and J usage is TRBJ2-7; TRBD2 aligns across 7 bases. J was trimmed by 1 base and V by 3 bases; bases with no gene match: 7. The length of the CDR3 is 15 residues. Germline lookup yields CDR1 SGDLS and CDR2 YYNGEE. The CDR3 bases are TGTGCCAGCAGCGACCAGAGCGGGGTATCCTACGAGCAGTACTTC. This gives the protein CASSDQSGVSYEQYF.